The 18 T cell receptor beta chains presented below share a single source sample, sequenced in a study of cytomegalovirus exposure and HLA in healthy donors. A multiplex PCR was run with 60 Vbeta primers and 13 Jbeta primers. This table comes from immunoSEQ multiplex PCR, and its TCRdb copy is limited to in-frame clones, with some not included. This table holds fewer than 80,000 clones, roughly four fifths found once. The sample taken for sequencing was PBMCs. These receptors originate from a woman aged 60-70 years in good health and CMV-seropositive.

CDR3 sequence: CASSRTSGSSEQYF. The CDR3 DNA follows: TGTGCCAGCAGCCGGACTAGCGGGAGCAGCGAGCAGTACTTC. The chain joins TRBV7-9 to TRBJ2-7, with TRBD2 identical over 13 bases. J gave up 6 bases and V 5 bases, and 4 bases lay outside the gene matches. Germline-derived CDR1 and CDR2 are SEHNR and FQNEAQ (reference sequence). This CDR3 comprises 14 residues.

The chain joins TRBV2 to TRBJ1-1; no definite D call. With 5 bases removed from V and 1 base from J, the gap between germline ends came to 5 bases. This CDR3 is built from 12 residues. Germline assignment: CDR1 SNHLY and CDR2 FYNNEI. The CDR3 DNA reads TGTGCCAGCAGTCGACAGAACACTGAAGCTTTCTTT. The encoded protein is CASSRQNTEAFF.

The V gene is TRBV6-1, the J gene TRBJ1-2; D is possibly TRBD1 (5 bases). Germline-derived CDR1 and CDR2 are MNHNS and SASEGT. CDR3 size: 13 residues. The V end was cut by 2 bases, the J end by 7 bases, with 11 bases between. CDR3 in amino acids: CASSEMGGSGYTF. The DNA of the CDR3 is TGTGCCAGCAGTGAAATGGGGGGTTCTGGCTACACCTTC.

The chain links TRBV29-1 to TRBJ1-1; D is uncertain. Germline V lookup: CDR1 SQVTM, CDR2 ANQGSEA. This CDR3 comprises 12 residues. Trimming shortened V by 0 bases and J by 4 bases, and 6 bases separated the two germline ends. CDR3 DNA sequence: TGCAGCGTTGAAGAGGCCTCCACTGAAGCTTTCTTT. Translating gives CSVEEASTEAFF. Supplemented by reference TRBV29-1 and TRBJ1-1, the full variable domain reads SAVISQKPSRDICQRGTSLTIQCQVDSQVTMMFWYRQQPGQSLTLIATANQGSEATYESGFVIDKFPISRPNLTFSTLTVSNMSPEDSSIYLCSVEEASTEAFFGQGTRLTVV.

The rearrangement uses TRBV30 and TRBJ2-3, with 8 bases matching TRBD2. Germline CDR1 reads GTSNPN; CDR2 reads SVGIG (reference sequence). Losses at the gene ends were 2 bases for V and 3 bases for J; bases not matched to a gene: 7. This CDR3 contains 15 residues. CDR3 sequence (DNA): TGTGCCTGGAGTATTCGGGGGGGCGGGACAGATACGCAGTATTTT. This translates into CAWSIRGGGTDTQYF.

CDR3 DNA: TGTGCCAGCAGAAAGCGGGATTCACCGATGAGCTCCTACAATGAGCAGTTCTTC. This gives the protein CASRKRDSPMSSYNEQFF. V is TRBV27 and J is TRBJ2-1; 7 nucleotides match TRBD2. Germline lookup yields CDR1 MNHEY and CDR2 SMNVEV (reference sequence). CDR3 size: 18 residues. V was clipped by 6 bases and J by 0 bases; unmatched bases: 14.

The rearrangement uses TRBV5-4 and TRBJ1-2, with D maybe TRBD1 (5 bases). The V gene's germline CDR1 is SGHNT and CDR2 YYREEE (reference sequence). The CDR3 spans 14 residues. The V end was cut by 4 bases, the J end by 1 base, with 11 bases between. The CDR3 loop is CASSAGRINYGYTF. In DNA, the CDR3 is TGTGCCAGCAGCGCGGGACGGATTAACTATGGCTACACCTTC. The variable domain in full, with the rest retrieved from reference TRBV5-4 and TRBJ1-2, is ETGVTQSPTHLIKTRGQQVTLRCSSQSGHNTVSWYQQALGQGPQFIFQYYREEENGRGNFPPRFSGLQFPNYSSELNVNALELDDSALYLCASSAGRINYGYTFGSGTRLTVV.

This clone was counted between two and nine times. This rearrangement joins TRBV2 to TRBJ1-1, with unresolved D. The V gene's germline CDR1 is SNHLY and CDR2 FYNNEI. This CDR3 is built from 14 residues. V was cut by 6 bases and J by 1 base, with 12 bases left in between. The CDR3 bases are TGTGCCAGCAGGGAGTCCGAGGGGAACACTGAAGCTTTCTTT. Its translation is CASRESEGNTEAFF. Looking up the rest from reference TRBV2 and TRBJ1-1 gives the full variable domain: EPEVTQTPSHQVTQMGQEVILRCVPISNHLYFYWYRQILGQKVEFLVSFYNNEISEKSEIFDDQFSVERPDGSNFTLKIRSTKLEDSAMYFCASRESEGNTEAFFGQGTRLTVV.

The chain recombines TRBV11-3 with TRBJ1-2, with D possibly matching TRBD1 (5 bases). CDR1 is SGHNT and CDR2 is YENEEA in the germline V gene. This CDR3 has 14 amino acids. V was trimmed by 5 bases and J by 8 bases, leaving 18 bases between them. The CDR3 sequence: CASSRASGGYGYTF. In DNA form, the CDR3 reads TGTGCCAGCAGCCGAGCGTCGGGGGGTTACGGCTACACCTTC.

The gene calls are TRBV5-1 and TRBJ2-5; 11 nucleotides agree with TRBD2. With V trimmed by 3 bases and J by 4 bases, 8 bases remained unmatched. CDR1 SGHRS and CDR2 YFSETQ come from the germline V gene. This CDR3 has 16 amino acids. Here the CDR3 DNA reads TGCGCCAGCAGCTCGTCTAGCGGGGGGAGGAGAGAGACCCAGTACTTC. It translates to CASSSSSGGRRETQYF. Drawing the rest from reference TRBV5-1 and TRBJ2-5, the complete variable domain is KAGVTQTPRYLIKTRGQQVTLSCSPISGHRSVSWYQQTPGQGLQFLFEYFSETQRNKGNFPGRFSGRQFSNSRSEMNVSTLELGDSALYLCASSSSSGGRRETQYFGPGTRLLVL.

The chain combines TRBV27 with TRBJ2-7, with TRBD1 as a possible D gene (8 bases). There are 16 residues in the CDR3. The V end was cut by 5 bases, the J end by 2 bases, with 19 bases between. From germline, CDR1 is MNHEY and CDR2 SMNVEV (reference sequence). The CDR3 sequence: CASSRGGDRGAYEQYF. CDR3 DNA: TGTGCCAGCAGTAGGGGGGGAGACAGGGGTGCCTACGAGCAGTACTTC.

The V and J genes are TRBV7-9 and TRBJ1-5; TRBD1 matches at 7 bases. Germline V gene data show CDR1 as SEHNR and CDR2 as FQNEAQ (reference sequence). This CDR3 is 14 amino acids long. The V and J ends lost 4 bases and 3 bases, in that order; junction bases with no gene match: 3. The CDR3 loop is CASSSGQANQPQHF. CDR3 nucleotides: TGTGCCAGCAGCTCAGGACAGGCCAATCAGCCCCAGCATTTT.

The rearrangement links TRBV12-5 to TRBJ2-7; D call uncertain. The CDR3 has 17 amino acids. From germline, CDR1 is LGHNT and CDR2 FRNRAP. Between the trimmed V and J ends, which lost 0 bases and 4 bases, there was a span of 19 bases. The CDR3 is CASGLVQWAGALYEQYF. In nucleotides, the CDR3 is TGTGCTAGTGGTTTGGTACAGTGGGCCGGTGCGTTGTACGAGCAGTACTTC. Supplemented by reference TRBV12-5 and TRBJ2-7, the full variable domain reads DARVTQTPRHKVTEMGQEVTMRCQPILGHNTVFWYRQTMMQGLELLAYFRNRAPLDDSGMPKDRFSAEMPDATLATLKIQPSEPRDSAVYFCASGLVQWAGALYEQYFGPGTRLTVT.

The chain links TRBV5-1 to TRBJ1-1; D gene unclear. The CDR3 contains 14 residues. Trimming stripped 0 bases from V and 1 base from J, with 7 bases between. The germline CDR1 and CDR2 sequences are SGHRS and YFSETQ. CDR3: CASSLGERNTEAFF. In nucleotides, the CDR3 is TGCGCCAGCAGCTTGGGGGAGAGGAACACTGAAGCTTTCTTT. Combining the CDR3 with reference TRBV5-1 and TRBJ1-1 gives the whole variable domain KAGVTQTPRYLIKTRGQQVTLSCSPISGHRSVSWYQQTPGQGLQFLFEYFSETQRNKGNFPGRFSGRQFSNSRSEMNVSTLELGDSALYLCASSLGERNTEAFFGQGTRLTVV.

V and J are TRBV10-1 and TRBJ2-3; D gene unclear. This CDR3 has 12 residues. Trimming pared 3 bases from V and 5 bases from J, leaving 6 bases between. The germline CDR1 and CDR2 sequences are WNHNN and SYGVQD (reference sequence). The CDR3 nucleotides are TGCGCCAGCAGTGACTACGGAGATACGCAGTATTTT. This sequence encodes CASSDYGDTQYF.

This sequence joins TRBV7-9 and TRBJ2-5; D might be TRBD2 (5 bases). This CDR3 has 15 residues. CDR1 is SEHNR and CDR2 is FQNEAQ in the germline V gene (reference sequence). Trimming pared 0 bases from V and 5 bases from J, leaving 13 bases between. CDR3 DNA sequence: TGTGCCAGCAGCTTAGCGCCATCTAGCACGGAGACCCAGTACTTC. Its translation is CASSLAPSSTETQYF.

The chain recombines TRBV2 with TRBJ2-3, with TRBD2 matching over 8 bases. Unmatched junction bases numbered 3, after V lost 4 bases and J lost 3 bases. There are 14 residues in the CDR3. In germline, CDR1 is SNHLY, CDR2 FYNNEI. The CDR3 DNA reads TGTGCCAGCAGTGTAATAGCGGGGACAGATACGCAGTATTTT. Translated: CASSVIAGTDTQYF.

The J gene is TRBJ2-1, the V gene TRBV15; maybe TRBD2 (5 bases). Germline CDR1 LNHNV, CDR2 YYDKDF (reference sequence). The CDR3 consists of 16 residues. Trimming stripped 4 bases from V and 7 bases from J, with 20 bases between. CDR3 protein: CATSTVGSPTSNEQFF. CDR3 nucleotide sequence: TGTGCCACCAGCACGGTAGGGTCCCCCACTAGTAATGAGCAGTTCTTC.